This is a list of T cell receptor beta chains from one sample in a study of T cell changes during pregnancy in multiple sclerosis. The data were produced by immunoSEQ multiplex PCR, yet TCRdb's version contains in-frame clones alone and is incomplete. Here the sample spans 85,000 to 100,000 clones, 85% to 95% being singletons. The source material was peripheral blood, sampled after pregnancy. These receptors originate from a female donor with multiple sclerosis, enrolled in a pregnancy study. Each CDR3 is given without its conserved first and last residue. D genes are given only for firm matches.

>-|13|TRBV11-2|TRBJ1-1
ASRILGGMNTEAF
>-|14|TRBV19|TRBJ1-3
ASSPRQKDSGNTIY
>-|14|TRBV4-2|TRBJ1-2
ASSQERTNSNYGYT
>-|12|TRBV5-4|TRBJ2-7
ASSLESGIYEQY
>-|13|TRBV9|TRBJ1-1
ASSGPGKMNTEAF
>-|12|TRBV18|TRBJ1-2
ASSPPAGLYGYT
>-|12|TRBV18|TRBJ1-1
ASSPETVYTEAF
>TRBD2|12|TRBV29-1|TRBJ2-2
SVDEGLANGELF
>TRBD1|12|TRBV7-9|TRBJ1-1
ASGSRGLGTEAF
>TRBD2|15|TRBV4-2|TRBJ2-5
ASSRPSVAGFQETQY
>-|14|TRBV18|TRBJ1-1
ASSPGAGSFDTEAF
>TRBD2|16|TRBV5-1|TRBJ2-7
ASRPPGLAGAPAYEQY
>TRBD2|15|TRBV7-9|TRBJ2-1
ASSLPRGREARSEQF
>-|13|TRBV9|TRBJ2-5
ASSVDATIQETQY
>-|11|TRBV4-3|TRBJ2-3
ASSGQLADTQY
>TRBD1|13|TRBV11-2|TRBJ1-2
ASRTLDRANYGYT
>-|11|TRBV2|TRBJ1-1
ASSEQGNTEAF
>TRBD1|11|TRBV29-1|TRBJ2-5
SARQGAGETQY
>-|11|TRBV7-2|TRBJ2-5
ASSPQGRETQY
>-|19|TRBV6-7|TRBJ2-6
ASSSPPLGFPRGSGANVLT
>-|12|TRBV9|TRBJ1-3
ASSVGQGGNTIY
>TRBD1|16|TRBV5-1|TRBJ2-6
ASSSRDRGAFGANVLT
>TRBD2|13|TRBV29-1|TRBJ2-1
SVPRTSGLHNEQF
>-|13|TRBV18|TRBJ1-4
ASSQEISGYEKLF
>TRBD1|14|TRBV14|TRBJ2-1
ASSQWDRAPLNEQF
>TRBD1|13|TRBV5-1|TRBJ2-7
ASSRITGAPSEQY
>TRBD1|12|TRBV28|TRBJ2-5
ASSNGQGRGTQY
>TRBD1|15|TRBV4-3|TRBJ1-1
ASSASGTGGSYPEAF
>TRBD1|17|TRBV19|TRBJ1-5
ASSGPWDRVEQGNQPQH
>TRBD1|14|TRBV7-3|TRBJ2-5
ASSLAGQGAKETQY
>-|12|TRBV5-1|TRBJ2-1
ASSLVAGGNEQF
>-|18|TRBV9|TRBJ2-6
ASSAPTPGQVISGANVLT
>TRBD1|14|TRBV15|TRBJ2-3
ATSRGGQGNTDTQY
>-|11|TRBV7-3|TRBJ1-1
ASGRGWGTEAF
>TRBD2|17|TRBV5-1|TRBJ2-1
ASSLVGTSGGSAYNEQF
>-|12|TRBV5-7|TRBJ2-1
ASSRGALQDEQF
>TRBD2|13|TRBV7-8|TRBJ2-7
ASSLAGVAGVGPY
>-|11|TRBV29-1|TRBJ1-3
SVEEVGGNTIY
>-|13|TRBV19|TRBJ1-2
ASSIDQGLNYGYT
>-|12|TRBV9|TRBJ1-2
ASSLPGGLEGYT
>-|10|TRBV30|TRBJ1-5
AWSPGGQPQH
>TRBD1|12|TRBV19|TRBJ1-1
ASDSGQGRTEAF
>-|11|TRBV10-1|TRBJ2-1
ASSLGVGNEQF
>-|12|TRBV30|TRBJ1-3
AWTTGSSGNTIY
>-|12|TRBV5-1|TRBJ1-2
ASEHRVKNYGYT
>-|10|TRBV29-1|TRBJ2-7
SVEFAGREQY
>-|12|TRBV6-5|TRBJ1-1
ASSYGSLGAEAF
>-|13|TRBV5-4|TRBJ2-1
ASSWEKGVRSEQF
>-|15|TRBV9|TRBJ1-6
ASSAPGHSSYNSPLH
>-|14|TRBV4-3|TRBJ2-7
ASSQARLGPSYEQY
>-|11|TRBV6-5|TRBJ1-2
ASRIDRLRGYT
>TRBD1|13|TRBV5-1|TRBJ2-3
ASSLEDRGRDTQY
>TRBD1|16|TRBV4-2|TRBJ2-2
ASSQDMDRGPHTGELF
>-|11|TRBV30|TRBJ2-7
AWSVKLTYEQY
>-|12|TRBV7-7|TRBJ2-5
ASSLQGLGETQY
>-|9|TRBV30|TRBJ1-2
AWIGPNGYT
>TRBD1|13|TRBV4-3|TRBJ1-3
ASSPLGTAGNTIY
>-|14|TRBV6-4|TRBJ2-2
ASSERHRDPTGELF
>-|11|TRBV6-1|TRBJ2-5
ASSSSGQETQY